This T cell receptor (beta chain) was retrieved from a study of blood T cell repertoires in COVID-19. Across the whole study: The United States, Italy and Spain supplied acute and convalescent COVID-19 samples.

The germline V gene has CDR1 LNHDA and CDR2 SQIVND (reference sequence). The CDR3 length is 16 residues. V shed 5 bases and J 2 bases; nucleotides not matched to a gene: 10. Study processing details: Using reference gene primer amplification, nucleated cell counts were estimated. Clones were read by immunoSEQ multiplex PCR, and TCRdb kept only the in-frame ones, dropping some. That table furnishes V, J and clone size, whereas the DNA furnished D and trimming. Seen here are about 200,000 clones, approximately 84% observed once, and the top ten hold approximately 7.2%. This sequence joins TRBV19 and TRBJ1-2; 8 bases fit TRBD1. The origin of this receptor is a woman at least 80 years old with acute or convalescent COVID-19. Sample: peripheral blood. The CDR3 loop reads CASSRSLDRANYGYTF. Here the CDR3 DNA reads TGTGCCAGTAGTCGATCGCTGGACAGGGCAAACTATGGCTACACCTTC.